Following are 21 T cell receptor beta chains from one sample sequenced in a study of shared clonotypes between healthy human individuals. Sequenced by immunoSEQ multiplex PCR; TCRdb stores in-frame clones only, minus some. The sample lists about 2 million clones, 95% occurring once. The material sequenced was naive CD4+ T cells sorted from blood. The subset: CD45RA+ positively selected. Every receptor here comes from a young man in good health.

This chain uses TRBV5-4 with TRBJ2-1, with no clear D. The CDR3 extends over 14 amino acids. Germline V lookup: CDR1 SGHNT, CDR2 YYREEE (reference sequence). V lost 5 bases, J lost 5 bases, and 14 bases lay in between. CDR3 loop: CASSRPDGHNEQFF. The CDR3 DNA sequence: TGTGCCAGCAGTCGCCCGGACGGCCACAATGAGCAGTTCTTC.

About this clone: Other DNA sequences in the sample encode the same CDR3. The chain employs TRBV7-2 and TRBJ2-5; D unclear. Trimming pared 1 base from V and 5 bases from J, leaving 8 bases between. The CDR3 length is 13 residues. The V gene's germline CDR1 is SGHTA and CDR2 FQGNSA. CDR3: CASSLEGRETQYF. CDR3 nucleotide sequence: TGTGCCAGCAGCTTAGAAGGCAGGGAGACCCAGTACTTC.

The chain combines TRBV7-2 with TRBJ1-2, with D uncertain. CDR1 and CDR2 (germline): SGHTA, FQGNSA. V lost 6 bases, J lost 5 bases, and 13 bases lay in between. CDR3 length equals 13 residues. As DNA, the CDR3 is TGTGCCAGCAGATTTGGCGTGAGATATGGCTACACCTTC. It yields the protein CASRFGVRYGYTF.

V usage is TRBV5-1 and J usage is TRBJ2-5; D is possibly TRBD2 (6 bases). V was trimmed by 4 bases and J by 2 bases, leaving 12 bases between them. The germline V gene encodes CDR1 SGHRS and CDR2 YFSETQ. The CDR3 totals 14 residues. CDR3 protein: CASSLGLSQETQYF. CDR3 DNA: TGCGCCAGCAGCCTGGGACTTTCACAAGAGACCCAGTACTTC.

This clone was picked up one time. J is TRBJ1-5 and V is TRBV7-2; 7 bases map to TRBD1. Looked up from germline, CDR1 is SGHTA and CDR2 is FQGNSA. The CDR3 length is 13 residues. The junction had 4 bases not matched to a gene; V was cut back by 5 bases and J by 6 bases. CDR3 residues: CASSQGGSQPQHF. For the CDR3, the DNA is TGTGCCAGCAGCCAGGGGGGGAGTCAGCCCCAGCATTTT.

The gene calls are TRBV11-3 and TRBJ2-1; no definite D call. The V gene lost 2 bases and the J gene lost 7 bases, with 12 bases spanning the gap. Germline CDR1 SGHNT, CDR2 YENEEA. This CDR3 comprises 14 residues. The CDR3 coding sequence is TGTGCCAGCAGCTTACACTCTGTGGGGAATGAGCAGTTCTTC. It translates to CASSLHSVGNEQFF.

Of note for this clone: Other DNA variants within this sample encode the same CDR3. The chain couples TRBV5-1 to TRBJ2-1; the D is unclear. CDR1 SGHRS and CDR2 YFSETQ come from the germline V gene. This CDR3 contains 14 residues. Trimming stripped 0 bases from V and 1 base from J, with 5 bases between. The CDR3 sequence: CASSLGQSYNEQFF. The CDR3 DNA reads TGCGCCAGCAGCTTGGGCCAGTCCTACAATGAGCAGTTCTTC.

The rearrangement uses TRBV28 and TRBJ2-4; TRBD1 might be the D (6 bases). V shed 1 base and J shed 8 bases, with 9 bases lying between them. Germline V gives CDR1 MDHEN, CDR2 SYDVKM. CDR3 length equals 13 residues. The CDR3 loop is CASSLYRDDIQYF. The CDR3 DNA reads TGTGCCAGCAGTTTATACAGGGACGACATTCAGTACTTC.

Note on this clone: The same CDR3 also results from other DNA sequences found in this sample. V is TRBV4-3 and J is TRBJ2-1, with D possibly being TRBD1 (5 bases). CDR1 and CDR2 from the germline V gene are LGHNA and YSLEER. This CDR3 is 15 amino acids long. Deletions cut 0 bases from V and 6 bases from J, with 12 bases between. CDR3: CASSQEGARGNEQFF. The CDR3, as DNA: TGCGCCAGCAGCCAAGAAGGGGCTCGCGGCAATGAGCAGTTCTTC.

The chain joins TRBV5-1 to TRBJ1-2, with 8 bases identical to TRBD1. With 2 bases clipped from V and 4 bases from J, the junction kept 16 bases outside the gene matches. This CDR3 region has 18 residues. Germline V gives CDR1 SGHRS, CDR2 YFSETQ. CDR3 sequence reads: CASSFSGQGVVVGYGYTF. The CDR3 bases are TGCGCCAGCAGCTTTTCAGGACAGGGCGTAGTAGTCGGCTATGGCTACACCTTC. The whole variable domain, filled in from reference TRBV5-1 and TRBJ1-2, reads KAGVTQTPRYLIKTRGQQVTLSCSPISGHRSVSWYQQTPGQGLQFLFEYFSETQRNKGNFPGRFSGRQFSNSRSEMNVSTLELGDSALYLCASSFSGQGVVVGYGYTFGSGTRLTVV.

This clone was seen only once. V and J are TRBV11-2 and TRBJ1-3; D is uncertain. V lost 5 bases and J 4 bases, leaving 18 bases between the germline ends. CDR3 length: 16 residues. From germline, CDR1 is SGHAT and CDR2 FQNNGV. CDR3 protein: CASSTNGRPGGNTIYF. Here the CDR3 DNA reads TGTGCCAGCAGCACGAATGGGAGGCCGGGCGGAAACACCATATATTTT.

CDR3 nucleotide sequence: TGTGCCAGCAGATTGGGTACTGAAGCTTTCTTT. Translation gives CASRLGTEAFF. This chain links TRBV2 with TRBJ1-1; D unclear. CDR3 length: 11 amino acids. V gave up 6 bases and J gave up 5 bases, with 7 bases separating them. Germline assignment: CDR1 SNHLY and CDR2 FYNNEI.

The gene calls are TRBV6-6 and TRBJ2-7; the D is unclear. The ends were cut back, 2 bases at V and 0 bases at J, with 8 bases in the middle. The CDR3 runs 14 residues. CDR1 and CDR2 from the germline V gene are MNHNY and SVGAGI (reference sequence). CDR3 bases: TGTGCCAGCAGTTACGCTGATGCCTCCTACGAGCAGTACTTC. This translates into CASSYADASYEQYF.

The CDR3 DNA reads TGTGCCAGCAGCCCTGAGGCTTTGGGCACTGAAGCTTTCTTT. Protein: CASSPEALGTEAFF. V gene TRBV6-1 combines with J gene TRBJ1-1; D not certain. Trimming took 6 bases from V and 4 from J, leaving 15 bases between them. From germline, CDR1 is MNHNS and CDR2 SASEGT. CDR3 length equals 14 residues.

The chain links TRBV6-6 to TRBJ1-5; D call uncertain. This CDR3 region has 13 residues. The V gene lost 7 bases and the J gene lost 5 bases, with 12 bases spanning the gap. Germline V gene data show CDR1 as MNHNY and CDR2 as SVGAGI (reference sequence). For the CDR3, the DNA is TGTGCCAGCACCTGGGGTGGGGATCAGCCCCAGCATTTT. Its protein product is CASTWGGDQPQHF.

CDR3 DNA: TGTGCCAGCAGCTTTACCGGGAACTTCCTCAGCTACACCTTC. It specifies CASSFTGNFLSYTF. V gene TRBV5-6 combines with J gene TRBJ1-2; no clear D. CDR1 and CDR2 from the germline V gene are SGHDT and YYEEEE. The V end was cut by 2 bases, the J end by 9 bases, with 17 bases between. The CDR3 length is 14 residues.

The chain uses TRBV4-2 and TRBJ1-1, with D maybe TRBD1 (5 bases). This CDR3 comprises 16 residues. V was pared by 6 bases and J by 0 bases, with 17 bases between. Germline values: CDR1 LGHNA, CDR2 YNFKEQ. The CDR3 here is CASRDPREGMNTEAFF. DNA for the CDR3: TGTGCCAGCAGGGATCCCAGGGAGGGGATGAACACTGAAGCTTTCTTT.

The chain couples TRBV30 to TRBJ1-2, with 10 bases aligning to TRBD1. The germline gives CDR1 GTSNPN, CDR2 SVGIG (reference sequence). Unmatched junction bases numbered 5, after V lost 6 bases and J lost 7 bases. The CDR3 consists of 12 residues. CDR3: CACGQGDGGYTF. The CDR3 coding sequence is TGTGCCTGTGGACAGGGGGACGGTGGCTACACCTTC.

The V call is TRBV29-1, the J call TRBJ1-2; D remains unclear. The germline V gene has CDR1 SQVTM and CDR2 ANQGSEA. The V end lost 2 bases, the J end lost 8 bases, and 12 bases lay between the germline ends. The CDR3 is 12 residues long. In DNA, the CDR3 is TGCAGCGTTGAATCCCCAGGCGGGGGCTACACCTTC. Protein: CSVESPGGGYTF.

This rearrangement joins TRBV15 to TRBJ2-3; D gene unclear. Trimming removed 0 bases from V and 8 bases from J, with 9 bases in between. This CDR3 has 13 residues. Germline V gene lookup returns CDR1 LNHNV and CDR2 YYDKDF (reference sequence). For the CDR3, the DNA is TGTGCCACCAGCAGAGATCAAAGTCGTACGCAGTATTTT. It encodes CATSRDQSRTQYF.

The CDR3 reads CAWSFGGFYNEQFF. The CDR3 DNA reads as TGTGCCTGGAGTTTCGGGGGATTCTACAATGAGCAGTTCTTC. The chain carries TRBV30 and TRBJ2-1; D possibly corresponds to TRBD2 (6 bases). Germline loops: CDR1 GTSNPN, CDR2 SVGIG (reference sequence). V lost 2 bases and J lost 3, with 11 bases in between. CDR3 size: 14 residues.